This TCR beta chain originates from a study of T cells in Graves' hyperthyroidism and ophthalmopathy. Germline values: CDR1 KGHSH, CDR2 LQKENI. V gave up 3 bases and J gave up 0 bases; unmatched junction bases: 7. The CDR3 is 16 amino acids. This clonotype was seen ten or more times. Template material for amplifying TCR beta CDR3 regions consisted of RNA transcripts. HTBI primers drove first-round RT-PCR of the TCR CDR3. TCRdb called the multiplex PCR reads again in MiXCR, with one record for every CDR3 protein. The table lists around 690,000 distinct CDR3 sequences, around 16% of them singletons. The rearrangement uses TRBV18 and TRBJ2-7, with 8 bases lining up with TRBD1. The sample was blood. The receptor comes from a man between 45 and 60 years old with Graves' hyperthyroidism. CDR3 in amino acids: CASSPAGGSTSYEQYF. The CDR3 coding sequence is TGTGCCAGCTCACCCGCAGGGGGCTCCACCTCCTACGAGCAGTACTTC.